These 22 T cell receptor beta chains originate from one sample sequenced in a study of T cells after yellow fever vaccination. TCRdb called the 5' RACE reads again in MiXCR, with one record for every CDR3 protein. This sample has a few hundred thousand distinct CDR3 sequences, with around 5.3% found just once. This specimen consisted of CD4+ T cells sorted from PBMCs, obtained on the day of the yellow fever booster vaccination. The source is a man aged 18 to 29 who received the YFV17D yellow fever vaccine.

This clonotype came up many times. The chain couples TRBV7-3 to TRBJ1-2; no firm D call. Germline-derived CDR1 and CDR2 are SGHTA and FQGTGA. Trimming removed 8 bases from V and 2 bases from J, with 18 bases in between. CDR3 size: 15 residues. The CDR3 DNA sequence: TGTGCCAGCTCGCCCGGACCTCAACCAAACTATGGCTACACCTTC. This translates into CASSPGPQPNYGYTF.

This clonotype appeared many times. The chain carries TRBV29-1 and TRBJ2-3; a weak D match, TRBD2 (6 bases). The germline gives CDR1 SQVTM, CDR2 ANQGSEA. Trimming took off 6 bases at V and 3 bases at J, with 16 bases between the two ends. The CDR3 is made up of 14 amino acids. This CDR3 reads CSVATGLRTDTQYF. CDR3 nucleotides: TGCAGCGTAGCTACGGGACTTCGAACAGATACGCAGTATTTT.

The V and J genes are TRBV30 and TRBJ1-1, with D possibly TRBD1 on 5 matching bases. This CDR3 is built from 13 residues. Looked up from germline, CDR1 is GTSNPN and CDR2 is SVGIG (reference sequence). V lost 2 bases to trimming and J lost 4 bases, with 11 bases between them. CDR3 region: CAWSRRRGTEAFF. The CDR3 bases are TGTGCCTGGAGTAGGAGAAGGGGCACTGAAGCTTTCTTT. Variable domain in full (rest from reference TRBV30 and TRBJ1-1): SQTIHQWPATLVQPVGSPLSLECTVEGTSNPNLYWYRQAAGRGLQLLFYSVGIGQISSEVPQNLSASRPQDRQFILSSKKLLLSDSGFYLCAWSRRRGTEAFFGQGTRLTVV.

This clonotype was counted only a few times. The chain combines TRBV9 with TRBJ1-1, with D perhaps TRBD1 (5 bases). CDR1 is SGDLS, CDR2 YYNGEE, per germline. The V and J ends lost 0 bases and 3 bases respectively, with 9 bases between them. The CDR3 has 14 amino acids. The CDR3 loop reads CASSVAGGYTEAFF. CDR3 sequence (DNA): TGTGCCAGCAGCGTAGCCGGGGGATACACTGAAGCTTTCTTT.

There are a few counts of this clonotype. The CDR3 here is CASSRLGTGSMNTEAFF. In DNA, the CDR3 is TGCGCCAGCAGCCGGTTGGGGACAGGGTCGATGAACACTGAAGCTTTCTTT. This chain links TRBV5-1 with TRBJ1-1; 9 positions match TRBD1. This CDR3 is 17 amino acids long. The junction had 10 bases not matched to a gene; V was cut back by 4 bases and J by 0 bases. Germline CDR1 and CDR2: SGHRS and YFSETQ. The entire variable domain, with the rest obtained from reference TRBV5-1 and TRBJ1-1, is as follows: KAGVTQTPRYLIKTRGQQVTLSCSPISGHRSVSWYQQTPGQGLQFLFEYFSETQRNKGNFPGRFSGRQFSNSRSEMNVSTLELGDSALYLCASSRLGTGSMNTEAFFGQGTRLTVV.

The chain links TRBV7-2 to TRBJ1-5; D gene ambiguous. V shed 0 bases and J shed 5 bases, with 5 bases lying between them. The germline V gene has CDR1 SGHTA and CDR2 FQGNSA. The CDR3 sequence is 13 residues long. The CDR3 sequence is CASSLAEYQPQHF. The CDR3 nucleotides are TGTGCCAGCAGCTTAGCGGAATATCAGCCCCAGCATTTT.

This clonotype was found a few times. The chain carries TRBV11-1 and TRBJ1-1; D is ambiguous. The CDR3 is 14 residues long. Germline values: CDR1 SGHAT, CDR2 FQDESV (reference sequence). V was shortened by 2 bases and J by 0 bases, with 7 bases between the two germline ends. The CDR3 loop is CASSLSDVNTEAFF. The CDR3 DNA follows: TGTGCCAGCAGCTTATCCGATGTGAACACTGAAGCTTTCTTT.

This chain uses TRBV11-2 with TRBJ2-1, with TRBD2 identical over 8 bases. This CDR3 is built from 14 residues. The junction had 7 bases not matched to a gene; V was cut back by 6 bases and J by 6 bases. The germline gives CDR1 SGHAT, CDR2 FQNNGV. Here the CDR3 DNA reads TGTGCCAGCAGACGGGGGGGCCTGGGCAATGAGCAGTTCTTC. Amino acids: CASRRGGLGNEQFF.

This chain links TRBV7-2 with TRBJ1-5; the match to TRBD1 covers 7 bases. In germline, CDR1 is SGHTA, CDR2 FQGNSA. After removal of 5 bases from V and 5 bases from J, the junction contained 12 bases not matched to a gene. This CDR3 region has 16 residues. CDR3 coding DNA: TGTGCCAGCAGCCTTCGGACAGGTCGGTATGATCAGCCCCAGCATTTT. Protein: CASSLRTGRYDQPQHF.

The rearrangement joins TRBV6-2 or TRBV6-3 to TRBJ1-6; possible D gene TRBD1, 6 bases. From germline, CDR1 is MNHEY and CDR2 SVGEGT. V was cut by 4 bases and J by 2 bases, with 18 bases left in between. The CDR3 covers 18 residues. The DNA of the CDR3 is TGTGCCAGCAGTTCGGCCGGAACAGGGTTCGCCTATAATTCACCCCTCCACTTT. Amino acid sequence: CASSSAGTGFAYNSPLHF.

This clonotype has a count of ten or more. This chain connects TRBV19 to TRBJ2-5; maybe TRBD2 (6 bases). The V and J ends lost 3 bases and 5 bases respectively, with 16 bases between them. The V gene's germline CDR1 is LNHDA and CDR2 SQIVND (reference sequence). The CDR3 covers 15 residues. The DNA of the CDR3 is TGTGCCAGTAGTATGGGACGGCGGGGTTCTGAGACCCAGTACTTC. Its protein product is CASSMGRRGSETQYF.

This clonotype was picked up a small number of times. The gene calls are TRBV6-5 and TRBJ1-3; D is possibly TRBD1 (6 bases). V was clipped by 6 bases and J by 1 base, with 13 bases between them. Germline V lookup: CDR1 MNHEY, CDR2 SVGAGI. The CDR3 is 15 amino acids. The DNA for the CDR3 is TGTGCCAGCAGCCAGGTTAGGGGGTCTGGAAACACCATATATTTT. Encoded protein: CASSQVRGSGNTIYF.

This clonotype was detected many times. This chain connects TRBV5-1 to TRBJ2-7; possible D gene TRBD1, 6 bases. The CDR3 runs 13 residues. Looked up from germline, CDR1 is SGHRS and CDR2 is YFSETQ. Between the trimmed V and J ends, which lost 3 bases and 7 bases, there was a span of 14 bases. The CDR3 spells CASSSSEQGEQYF. For the CDR3, the DNA is TGCGCCAGCAGCTCCTCGGAACAGGGTGAGCAGTACTTC.

The chain recombines TRBV28 with TRBJ1-6; D gene unclear. Trimming cost V 7 bases and J 10 bases, with 14 bases left between them. Germline lookup yields CDR1 MDHEN and CDR2 SYDVKM. This CDR3 spans 13 amino acids. The CDR3 spells CASTRVEYSPLHF. The CDR3 DNA follows: TGTGCCAGCACCCGGGTGGAGTACTCACCCCTCCACTTT.

As for this clonotype: A much bigger clone sits one base away, suggesting this may be a read error. This rearrangement joins TRBV12-3 or TRBV12-4 to TRBJ2-1, with D tentatively TRBD2 (6 bases). This CDR3 is built from 15 residues. The CDR3 loop is CASSRGDSGYYEQFF. The CDR3 nucleotides read TGTGCCAGCAGCCGAGGCGATAGCGGCTACTATGAGCAGTTCTTC.

This clonotype occurred many times. The chain has TRBV29-1 and TRBJ2-2, with 9 bases that match TRBD1. The CDR3 length is 18 residues. The trim removed 7 bases at V and 6 bases at J, leaving 21 bases unmatched. CDR1 and CDR2 (germline): SQVTM, ANQGSEA. The CDR3 here is CSDPPGGTGRVRAGELFF. DNA of the CDR3: TGCAGCGACCCCCCAGGCGGGACAGGGAGGGTTAGGGCCGGGGAGCTGTTTTTT.

CDR3 region: CASSFRRRRNEQFF. In DNA, the CDR3 is TGTGCCAGCAGTTTCCGACGGAGGCGGAATGAGCAGTTCTTC. The chain links TRBV12-3 or TRBV12-4 to TRBJ2-1, with D possibly being TRBD2 (5 bases). The germline V and J ends were trimmed by 3 bases and 7 bases, with 13 bases remaining between them. This CDR3 is built from 14 residues.

This clonotype has at least ten counts. This chain uses TRBV7-9 with TRBJ2-5; 9 bases match TRBD2. The V segment lost 3 bases and the J segment 2 bases; nucleotides outside the gene matches: 4. The CDR3 length is 15 residues. CDR1 is SEHNR and CDR2 is FQNEAQ in the germline V gene (reference sequence). The CDR3 loop is CASSLSGGKQETQYF. For the CDR3, the DNA is TGTGCCAGCAGCTTGAGCGGGGGGAAACAAGAGACCCAGTACTTC.

The chain joins TRBV5-6 to TRBJ2-5; 14 bases fit TRBD2. CDR3 length equals 15 residues. CDR1 is SGHDT and CDR2 is YYEEEE in the germline V gene. V was clipped by 2 bases and J by 7 bases; unmatched bases: 4. Here the CDR3 reads CASSFGTSGGRTQYF. The CDR3 DNA sequence: TGTGCCAGCAGCTTCGGGACTAGCGGGGGTAGGACCCAGTACTTC.

This clonotype has ten or more counts. The V and J genes are TRBV6-1 and TRBJ2-2; D is perhaps TRBD1 (5 bases). CDR1 is MNHNS, CDR2 SASEGT, per germline. V lost 6 bases, J lost 4 bases, and 15 bases lay in between. The CDR3 has 15 residues. The CDR3 sequence: CASRPDLQGTGELFF. CDR3 nucleotide sequence: TGTGCCAGCAGACCGGACCTCCAGGGCACCGGGGAGCTGTTTTTT.

The genes are TRBV7-6 and TRBJ1-3; TRBD1 might be the D (5 bases). V gave up 4 bases and J gave up 1 base, with 17 bases separating them. The CDR3 sequence is 17 residues long. Germline CDR1 reads SGHVS; CDR2 reads FNYEAQ. Here the CDR3 DNA reads TGTGCCAGCAGCTCTCCAGGGCGGAAGATTTCTGGAAACACCATATATTTT. It specifies CASSSPGRKISGNTIYF. The complete variable domain, with remaining parts taken from reference TRBV7-6 and TRBJ1-3, reads GAGVSQSPRYKVTKRGQDVALRCDPISGHVSLYWYRQALGQGPEFLTYFNYEAQQDKSGLPNDRFSAERPEGSISTLTIQRTEQRDSAMYRCASSSPGRKISGNTIYFGEGSWLTVV.

In its sample, this clonotype was seen a few times. The gene calls are TRBV20-1 and TRBJ2-5, with D maybe TRBD2 (5 bases). Trimming left V 6 bases short and J 2 bases short, with 13 bases between. The CDR3 runs 13 residues. Per the germline V gene, CDR1 is DFQATT and CDR2 is SNEGSKA (reference sequence). CDR3 bases: TGCAGTGCGCAACTAGTGGGGCAAGAGACCCAGTACTTC. This sequence encodes CSAQLVGQETQYF.